The present entry profiles one T cell receptor beta chain with its context. Its target is unknown. This entry belongs to a study of cytomegalovirus exposure and HLA in healthy donors. Background on the study: The same platform used for the 666 first-cohort repertoires was also used for the 100 to 150 validation repertoires, as a later analysis reported. Notes on the study in general: The study listed around 150 cytomegalovirus-associated TCR beta chains. First-cohort TCR clusters tended to co-occur in the approximately 130 validation repertoires, a later analysis found.

Donors came from a validation cohort of over a hundred subjects, distinct from the first 666-subject cohort. Generated by immunoSEQ multiplex PCR, the TCRdb table keeps only in-frame clones and is missing some. The sample lists 150,000 to 200,000 clones; approximately 87% were seen once. Germline V gives CDR1 LNHDA, CDR2 SQIVND (reference sequence). V dropped 5 bases and J dropped 3 bases, with 19 bases sitting between them. The CDR3 is made up of 16 amino acids. The sequence came from a woman in her thirties in good health and CMV-seronegative. Sequenced material: PBMCs. The genes are TRBV19 and TRBJ1-1; D possibly corresponds to TRBD1 (5 bases). DNA for the CDR3: TGTGCCAGTAGTCCCCGAAATAGGGGCGCGGACACTGAAGCTTTCTTT. It encodes CASSPRNRGADTEAFF. The full variable domain, with the rest looked up from reference TRBV19 and TRBJ1-1, is DGGITQSPKYLFRKEGQNVTLSCEQNLNHDAMYWYRQDPGQGLRLIYYSQIVNDFQKGDIAEGYSVSREKKESFPLTVTSAQKNPTAFYLCASSPRNRGADTEAFFGQGTRLTVV.